The 6 T cell receptor beta chains in this list originate from one sample, sequenced in a study of T-cell reconstitution after alpha-beta-depleted transplantation in children. Researchers prepared the TCRbeta library using unique molecular identifiers, the study reports. TCRdb processed the PCR reads anew with MiXCR; each CDR3 protein has one entry. Altogether about 250,000 distinct CDR3 sequences are present, 24% being singletons, with the ten largest covering more than 4.5%. Source: PBMCs, mostly from graft donor cells, taken 360 days after TCRalphabeta/CD19-depleted stem cell transplant. All receptors derive from a female patient aged 2 to 10 who had a stem cell transplant for congenital amegakaryocytic thrombocytopenia, so the T cells may come from the graft donor.

The table lists this clonotype with a few counts. The genes are TRBV6-1 and TRBJ2-7; 10 bases agree with TRBD1. Germline assignment: CDR1 MNHNS and CDR2 SASEGT. This CDR3 has 14 amino acids. V trimming: 7 bases; J trimming: 4 bases; junction bases outside the gene matches: 7. The CDR3 nucleotides are TGTGCCAGCACCTCCGGGACAGGGGTGTACGAGCAGTACTTC. Protein: CASTSGTGVYEQYF.

This clonotype occurred a few times. The genes are TRBV20-1 and TRBJ2-3, with D possibly matching TRBD2 (6 bases). The V and J ends lost 7 bases and 4 bases respectively, with 21 bases between them. In germline, CDR1 is DFQATT, CDR2 SNEGSKA (reference sequence). This CDR3 spans 15 amino acids. CDR3 in amino acids: CSVRRRRGLPDTQYF. The DNA for the CDR3 is TGCAGTGTTAGGCGTCGGAGGGGTTTGCCAGATACGCAGTATTTT.

A few counts support this clonotype. The chain carries TRBV12-3 or TRBV12-4 and TRBJ2-7; D is unclear. The CDR3 contains 13 residues. The V and J ends lost 2 bases and 5 bases respectively, with 10 bases between them. The CDR3 region is CASSLLRRNEQYF. DNA of the CDR3: TGTGCCAGCAGTTTACTTCGACGGAACGAGCAGTACTTC.

Only a few counts were recorded for this clonotype. Written as DNA, the CDR3 is TGTGCCAGCGCGAATTACGAGACCCAGTACTTC. Residues: CASANYETQYF. This rearrangement joins TRBV12-3 or TRBV12-4 to TRBJ2-5, with D unresolved. Trimming took off 8 bases at V and 5 bases at J, with 9 bases between the two ends. CDR3 length: 11 residues.

This clonotype was seen more than once but under ten times. This chain uses TRBV12-3 or TRBV12-4 with TRBJ2-5, with 8 bases fitting TRBD2. The CDR3 totals 16 residues. The trim removed 5 bases at V and 1 base at J, leaving 9 bases unmatched. CDR3 loop: CASSAVSGSGQETQYF. The CDR3 bases are TGTGCCAGCAGTGCTGTGAGCGGGAGTGGCCAAGAGACCCAGTACTTC.

This chain joins TRBV7-8 and TRBJ1-2; tentative D call: TRBD1 (5 bases). The CDR3 is 15 amino acids. Germline CDR1 and CDR2: SGHVS and FQNEAQ. V was pared by 5 bases and J by 0 bases, with 13 bases between. CDR3 DNA sequence: TGTGCCAGCAGCGTGACAGTCCATTCTAACTATGGCTACACCTTC. Protein product: CASSVTVHSNYGYTF. Combining the CDR3 with reference TRBV7-8 and TRBJ1-2 gives the whole variable domain GAGVSQSPRYKVAKRGQDVALRCDPISGHVSLFWYQQALGQGPEFLTYFQNEAQLDKSGLPSDRFFAERPEGSVSTLKIQRTQQEDSAVYLCASSVTVHSNYGYTFGSGTRLTVV.